Presented here are 5 T cell receptor beta chains from one specimen sequenced in a study of cytomegalovirus exposure and HLA in healthy donors. The PCR contained 60 Vbeta and 13 Jbeta primers. This table comes from immunoSEQ multiplex PCR, and its TCRdb copy is limited to in-frame clones, with some not included. The sample holds around 130,000 clones, about 76% seen once. Material: PBMCs. These receptors were obtained from a man aged 40-49 years in good health and CMV-seropositive.

The chain couples TRBV5-1 to TRBJ2-7; the D gene is possibly TRBD1 (6 bases). Trimming took off 7 bases at V and 1 base at J, with 15 bases between the two ends. Germline V gene lookup returns CDR1 SGHRS and CDR2 YFSETQ. CDR3 length equals 14 residues. CDR3 protein: CASGQYRASYEQYF. The DNA for the CDR3 is TGCGCCAGCGGTCAATACAGGGCATCCTACGAGCAGTACTTC. The whole variable domain, remainder taken from reference TRBV5-1 and TRBJ2-7, is KAGVTQTPRYLIKTRGQQVTLSCSPISGHRSVSWYQQTPGQGLQFLFEYFSETQRNKGNFPGRFSGRQFSNSRSEMNVSTLELGDSALYLCASGQYRASYEQYFGPGTRLTVT.

The chain recombines TRBV14 with TRBJ1-3; 7 nucleotides line up with TRBD1. There are 18 residues in the CDR3. V lost 7 bases to trimming and J lost 0 bases; unmatched junction nucleotides: 15. Germline values: CDR1 SGHDN, CDR2 FVKESK. CDR3 protein: CASIPDRHPFISGNTIYF. The CDR3, as DNA: TGTGCCAGCATACCGGACAGGCACCCCTTTATCTCTGGAAACACCATATATTTT.

V is TRBV13 and J is TRBJ2-3; 8 bases match TRBD2. The germline V gene encodes CDR1 PRHDT and CDR2 FYEKMQ (reference sequence). This CDR3 has 15 residues. The V segment lost 1 base and the J segment 4 bases; nucleotides outside the gene matches: 4. This CDR3 reads CASSLELAGSDTQYF. DNA for the CDR3: TGTGCCAGCAGCTTAGAGTTAGCGGGGTCAGATACGCAGTATTTT.

This clone was seen once. The chain joins TRBV11-2 to TRBJ2-3; possibly TRBD2 for D (6 bases). The CDR3 runs 16 residues. CDR1 and CDR2 from the germline V gene are SGHAT and FQNNGV. Trimming removed 1 base from V and 1 base from J, with 12 bases in between. The CDR3 nucleotides are TGTGCCAGCAGCTTAGTTGCAGGGACTGGCACAGATACGCAGTATTTT. This gives the protein CASSLVAGTGTDTQYF. Looking up the rest from reference TRBV11-2 and TRBJ2-3 gives the full variable domain: EAGVAQSPRYKIIEKRQSVAFWCNPISGHATLYWYQQILGQGPKLLIQFQNNGVVDDSQLPKDRFSAERLKGVDSTLKIQPAKLEDSAVYLCASSLVAGTGTDTQYFGPGTRLTVL.

The chain is built from TRBV7-2 and TRBJ2-1; tentative D call: TRBD2 (6 bases). The CDR3 is 15 amino acids. Trimming removed 0 bases from V and 4 bases from J, with 10 bases in between. Germline V gene lookup returns CDR1 SGHTA and CDR2 FQGNSA. DNA of the CDR3: TGTGCCAGCAGCTTAGCGGGGGACTGGTACAATGAGCAGTTCTTC. Translation: CASSLAGDWYNEQFF.